This T cell receptor (beta chain) was captured by sequencing in a study of technical replicates of blood from several donors (TCRdb year 2017). This clone showed up just once. Its antigen is currently not known. Nothing much larger sits one base from this clone, and base qualities are not available. Taken from cysteine to phenylalanine, the CDR3 has 17 residues. Only the CDR3 portion is preserved as DNA: 51 bases, with reading frame beginning at the first base. The library was obtained by the immunoSEQ multiplex PCR assay. The clones in this table, taken by TCRdb from immuneACCESS, are in-frame only. Not every clone is retained; where verified, under half of the shortfall comes from an unresolved V gene, and the cause of the rest is unknown. This sample lists about 76,000 clones; roughly 90% were detected once. Clones ranked in the top ten supply 0.2% to 0.25% of the sample.

Recombination connected TRBV1 to TRBJ1-2; the table's D call, TRBD1, has no DNA check behind it. TRBV1 is recorded as a pseudogene. The sequencing sample was made of T cells isolated from PBMCs. The TCR comes from a human donor in good health. The bases read TGCACCACCCAAGCCACCGGGACAGCAAAAGCTAACTATGGCTACACCTTC. This translates into CTTQATGTAKANYGYTF.